Sequencing of this T cell receptor beta chain was carried out in a study of T cells in Graves' hyperthyroidism and ophthalmopathy. Points from the study as a whole: The model's output predicted ophthalmopathy at a median of 6.5 months prior to onset.

Germline V gene sequence: CDR1 SGHRS, CDR2 YFSETQ. Between the trimmed V and J ends, which lost 6 bases and 2 bases, there was a span of 8 bases. The CDR3 has 12 residues. The investigators amplified TCR beta CDR3 regions from RNA transcripts. The HTBI primer set drove a first-round RT-PCR of the TCR CDR3. In TCRdb, the multiplex PCR reads were re-called with MiXCR into one record per CDR3 protein. The data show tens of thousands of distinct CDR3 sequences, about 52% seen once. In this sample, this clonotype turned up many times. Its antigen is undetermined. The V call is TRBV5-1, the J call TRBJ2-5; D possibly corresponds to TRBD1 (5 bases). The origin of this receptor is a woman between 50 and 59 years old with Graves' hyperthyroidism. Sequenced input: peripheral blood or thyroid tissue (not recorded which). CDR3 DNA: TGCGCCAGCAAACGACAGCAAGAGACCCAGTACTTC. It specifies CASKRQQETQYF.